This paragraph covers one TCR beta chain sequence. Time point defined: newly diagnosed GD, antithyroid drugs for less than 3 months. PBMC RNA served as the TCR library source. CDR3 regions were amplified by Arm-PCR using iRepertoire HTBI primers to build TCR beta libraries. From the multiplex PCR reads, TCRdb called clonotypes with MiXCR, one entry per CDR3 protein. This sample has 500,000 or so distinct CDR3 sequences, with about a sixth found just once. The entry originates in a study of regulatory T cells in long-lasting Graves disease. This same sample was also taken into another study, of T cells in Graves' hyperthyroidism and ophthalmopathy. Per that study: With a duration under 2 months, the hyperthyroidism was newly diagnosed in patients aged 18 to 65. The HTBI primer set drove a first-round RT-PCR of the TCR CDR3. The blood repertoire included most of the expanded thyroid clonotypes above 0.001.

The material was peripheral blood mononuclear cells (PBMCs), obtained at new diagnosis, from a patient treated with antithyroid drugs. This clonotype was sampled from a man aged 35-49 years with Graves disease.

The CDR3 loop is CASRAGTGDHYEQYF. CDR3 sequence (DNA): TGTGCCAGCAGGGCCGGGACAGGGGACCACTACGAGCAGTACTTC. V gene TRBV6-1 combines with J gene TRBJ2-7; 10 nucleotides agree with TRBD1. V shed 6 bases, J shed 3 bases, and the junction held 8 bases outside the gene matches. The CDR3 length is 15 residues. Per the germline V gene, CDR1 is MNHNS and CDR2 is SASEGT.